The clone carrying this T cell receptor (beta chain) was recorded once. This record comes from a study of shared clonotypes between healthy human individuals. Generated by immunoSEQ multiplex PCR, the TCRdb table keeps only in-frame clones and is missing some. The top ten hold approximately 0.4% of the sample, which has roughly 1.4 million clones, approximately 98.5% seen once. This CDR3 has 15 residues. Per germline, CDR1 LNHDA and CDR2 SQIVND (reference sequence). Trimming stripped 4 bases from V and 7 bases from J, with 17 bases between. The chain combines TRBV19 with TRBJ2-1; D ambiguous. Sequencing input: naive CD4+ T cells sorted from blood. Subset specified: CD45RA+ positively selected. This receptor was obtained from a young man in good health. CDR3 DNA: TGTGCCAGTAGTAAGTACCCGGGCCCAAGGAATGAGCAGTTCTTC. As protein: CASSKYPGPRNEQFF.